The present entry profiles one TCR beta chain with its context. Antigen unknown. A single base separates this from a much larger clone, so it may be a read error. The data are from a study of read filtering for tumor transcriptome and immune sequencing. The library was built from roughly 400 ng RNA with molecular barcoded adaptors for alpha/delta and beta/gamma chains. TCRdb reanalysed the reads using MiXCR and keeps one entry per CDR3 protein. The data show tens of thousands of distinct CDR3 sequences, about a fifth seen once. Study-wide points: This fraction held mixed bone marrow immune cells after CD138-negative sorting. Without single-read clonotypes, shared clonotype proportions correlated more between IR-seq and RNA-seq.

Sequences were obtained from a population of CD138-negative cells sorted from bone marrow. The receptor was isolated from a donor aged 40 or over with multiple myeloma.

The CDR3 is CASSFGSGGQQGTQYF. DNA for the CDR3: TGTGCCAGCAGTTTCGGTAGCGGGGGGCAACAAGGGACCCAGTACTTC. This chain uses TRBV6-6 with TRBJ2-5; TRBD2 matches at 10 bases. Germline CDR1 reads MNHNY; CDR2 reads SVGAGI (reference sequence). This CDR3 spans 16 amino acids.